This entry features one T cell receptor beta chain sequence. Its antigen is not identified. There are 15 residues in the CDR3. Germline V gives CDR1 MNHNS, CDR2 SASEGT. Trimming removed 7 bases at V and 1 base at J, with 16 bases between. This entry comes from a study of shared clonotypes between healthy human individuals. This table comes from immunoSEQ multiplex PCR, and its TCRdb copy is limited to in-frame clones, with some not included. The table includes roughly 1 million clones, around 74% detected once. Whole-study findings and limits: Unshared clonotypes carried lower generation probabilities than those common to all four donors.

The sequence derives from a man aged 18 to 29 in good health. The sample consisted of memory CD4+ T cells sorted from blood. Subset given: CD45RA-negative fraction. This rearrangement joins TRBV6-1 to TRBJ1-1; D unresolved. The CDR3 reads CASTRGTVGNTEAFF. As DNA, the CDR3 is TGTGCCAGCACCCGAGGTACAGTCGGGAACACTGAAGCTTTCTTT.